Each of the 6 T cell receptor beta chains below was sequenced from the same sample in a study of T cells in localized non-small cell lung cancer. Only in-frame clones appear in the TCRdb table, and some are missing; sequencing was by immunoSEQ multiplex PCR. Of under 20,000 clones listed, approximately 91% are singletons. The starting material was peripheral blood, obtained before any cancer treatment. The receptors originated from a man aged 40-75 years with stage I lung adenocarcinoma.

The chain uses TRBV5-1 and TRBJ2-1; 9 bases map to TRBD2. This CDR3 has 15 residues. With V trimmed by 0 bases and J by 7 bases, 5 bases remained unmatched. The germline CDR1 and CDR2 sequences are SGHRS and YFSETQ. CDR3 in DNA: TGCGCCAGCAGCTTGGAAGGACTAGCGAGGAATGAGCAGTTCTTC. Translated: CASSLEGLARNEQFF.

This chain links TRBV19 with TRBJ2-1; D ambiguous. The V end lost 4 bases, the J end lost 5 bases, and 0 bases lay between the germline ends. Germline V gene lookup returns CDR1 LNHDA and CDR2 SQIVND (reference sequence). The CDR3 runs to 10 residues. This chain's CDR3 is CASSNNEQFF. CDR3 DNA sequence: TGTGCCAGTAGTAACAATGAGCAGTTCTTC.

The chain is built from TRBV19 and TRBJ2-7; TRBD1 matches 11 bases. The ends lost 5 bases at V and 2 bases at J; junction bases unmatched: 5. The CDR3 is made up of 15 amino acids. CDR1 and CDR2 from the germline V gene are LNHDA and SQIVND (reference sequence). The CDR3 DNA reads TGTGCCAGTAGTGTACCGGGACAGGGGGCCTACGAGCAGTACTTC. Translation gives CASSVPGQGAYEQYF.

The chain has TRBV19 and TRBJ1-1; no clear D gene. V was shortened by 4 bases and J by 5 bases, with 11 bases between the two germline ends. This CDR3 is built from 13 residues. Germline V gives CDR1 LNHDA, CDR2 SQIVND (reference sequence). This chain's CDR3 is CASSKVGGTEAFF. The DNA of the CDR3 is TGTGCCAGTAGTAAAGTCGGAGGGACTGAAGCTTTCTTT.

The CDR3 nucleotides read TGCGCCAGCAGCTTGGCCGAGTTTACCGGGGAGCTGTTTTTT. This codes for CASSLAEFTGELFF. V is TRBV5-1 and J is TRBJ2-2; no firm D call. V lost 0 bases and J lost 5, with 8 bases in between. This CDR3 has 14 residues. Germline-derived CDR1 and CDR2 are SGHRS and YFSETQ.

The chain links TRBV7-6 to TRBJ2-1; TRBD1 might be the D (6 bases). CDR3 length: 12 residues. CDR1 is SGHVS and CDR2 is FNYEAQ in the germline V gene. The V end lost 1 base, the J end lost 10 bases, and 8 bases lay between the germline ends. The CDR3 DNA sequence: TGTGCCAGCAGCTTAGGGGGGACAGAGCAGTTCTTC. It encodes CASSLGGTEQFF.